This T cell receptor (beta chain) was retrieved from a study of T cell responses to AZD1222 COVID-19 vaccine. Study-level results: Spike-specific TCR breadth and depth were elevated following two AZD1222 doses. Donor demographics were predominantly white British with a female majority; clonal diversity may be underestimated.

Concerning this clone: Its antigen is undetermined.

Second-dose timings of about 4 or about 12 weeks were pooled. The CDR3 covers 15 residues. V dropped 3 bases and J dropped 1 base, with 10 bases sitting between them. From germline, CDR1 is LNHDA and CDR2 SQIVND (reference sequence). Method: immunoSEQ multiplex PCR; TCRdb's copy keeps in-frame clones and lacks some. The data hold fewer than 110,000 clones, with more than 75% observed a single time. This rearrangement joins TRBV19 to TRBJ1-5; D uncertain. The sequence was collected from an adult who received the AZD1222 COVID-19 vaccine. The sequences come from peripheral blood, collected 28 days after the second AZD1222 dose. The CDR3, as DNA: TGTGCCAGTAGTATCTCCCGGGGAAGCAATCAGCCCCAGCATTTT. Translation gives CASSISRGSNQPQHF.